The 22 T cell receptor beta chains below all came from one sample that was sequenced in a study of cytomegalovirus exposure and HLA in healthy donors. Researchers ran the PCR with 60 Vbeta and 13 Jbeta primers. Data came from immunoSEQ multiplex PCR; TCRdb stores just in-frame clones and leaves some out. The sample has some 160,000 clones, over 70% seen once. Sequencing was done on a sample of PBMCs. The receptors stem from a woman aged 45 to 65 in good health and CMV-seronegative.

This chain joins TRBV6-5 and TRBJ2-7, with 9 bases aligning to TRBD2. The CDR3 consists of 14 residues. After removal of 5 bases from V and 7 bases from J, the junction contained 9 bases not matched to a gene. Per germline, CDR1 MNHEY and CDR2 SVGAGI. The DNA for the CDR3 is TGTGCCAGCAGTCCTTTAGCGGGAGCGGTTGAGCAGTACTTC. Protein: CASSPLAGAVEQYF.

V is TRBV19 and J is TRBJ2-7; 7 bases agree with TRBD1. The CDR3 consists of 15 residues. Trimming cost V 5 bases and J 0 bases; bases outside gene matches: 7. Germline V CDR1 and CDR2: LNHDA, SQIVND (reference sequence). CDR3 DNA: TGTGCCAGTAGTCCTGGGGGACAGATCTCCTACGAGCAGTACTTC. Translation gives CASSPGGQISYEQYF.

The chain recombines TRBV2 with TRBJ2-3; TRBD1 matches 7 bases. CDR1 is SNHLY, CDR2 FYNNEI, per germline. Trimming cost V 5 bases and J 2 bases; bases outside gene matches: 7. This CDR3 has 15 residues. CDR3 nucleotide sequence: TGTGCCAGCAGTTGGGTGACAGGGAACACAGATACGCAGTATTTT. It yields the protein CASSWVTGNTDTQYF.

Notes on this clone: One end of the junction varies from germline; a read error may be responsible. This chain connects TRBV5-1 to TRBJ2-5, with TRBD1 identical over 10 bases. The CDR3 length is 16 residues. The germline V gene has CDR1 SGHRS and CDR2 YFSETQ. The CDR3: CASGLGATGGRETQYF. CDR3 bases: TGCGCCAGCGGCTTGGGCGCGACAGGGGGCAGAGAGACCCAGTACTTC.

J is TRBJ1-1 and V is TRBV5-1, with no clear D. Germline V gene sequence: CDR1 SGHRS, CDR2 YFSETQ. This CDR3 is built from 13 residues. Trimming took 0 bases from V and 4 from J, leaving 7 bases between them. The CDR3, as DNA: TGCGCCAGCAGCTTGGGGGCCAGCACTGAAGCTTTCTTT. The encoded protein is CASSLGASTEAFF.

The chain combines TRBV7-8 with TRBJ2-2; D unresolved. Trimming took off 1 base at V and 2 bases at J, with 5 bases between the two ends. CDR3 length equals 14 residues. Looked up from germline, CDR1 is SGHVS and CDR2 is FQNEAQ. The CDR3 DNA is TGTGCCAGCAGCTTAGTGTATAACACCGGGGAGCTGTTTTTT. Protein: CASSLVYNTGELFF. The full variable domain, in which reference TRBV7-8 and TRBJ2-2 provide the parts outside the CDR3, is GAGVSQSPRYKVAKRGQDVALRCDPISGHVSLFWYQQALGQGPEFLTYFQNEAQLDKSGLPSDRFFAERPEGSVSTLKIQRTQQEDSAVYLCASSLVYNTGELFFGEGSRLTVL.

The sample holds a few counts of this clone. The rearrangement links TRBV5-1 to TRBJ1-4, with a weak D call TRBD1 (6 bases). The V gene's germline CDR1 is SGHRS and CDR2 YFSETQ. This CDR3 has 15 amino acids. Trimming removed 4 bases at V and 0 bases at J, with 10 bases between. The CDR3 region is CASSNAGATNEKLFF. CDR3 DNA sequence: TGCGCCAGCAGCAACGCAGGGGCAACTAATGAAAAACTGTTTTTT.

The genes are TRBV4-1 and TRBJ2-5; 8 bases are shared with TRBD2. Looked up from germline, CDR1 is MGHRA and CDR2 is YSYEKL. After removal of 1 base from V and 3 bases from J, the junction contained 10 bases not matched to a gene. There are 17 residues in the CDR3. In DNA form, the CDR3 reads TGCGCCAGCAGCCAAGTATTCCAGCGGGGGAGGGAAGAGACCCAGTACTTC. Translation gives CASSQVFQRGREETQYF.

On this clone itself: Other DNA sequences from this sample encode an identical CDR3 as well. The chain recombines TRBV7-2 with TRBJ1-3; 8 bases match TRBD1. Per germline, CDR1 SGHTA and CDR2 FQGNSA. CDR3 length equals 15 residues. With V trimmed by 5 bases and J by 0 bases, 3 bases remained unmatched. The CDR3: CASSLDRGSGNTIYF. CDR3 bases: TGTGCCAGCAGCCTCGACAGGGGCTCTGGAAACACCATATATTTT.

This sequence joins TRBV11-3 and TRBJ1-1; D is unresolved. Germline-derived CDR1 and CDR2 are SGHNT and YENEEA. V was shortened by 5 bases and J by 0 bases, with 7 bases between the two germline ends. The CDR3 sequence is 13 residues long. The CDR3 DNA reads TGTGCCAGCAGCCGCGGAGTGAACACTGAAGCTTTCTTT. Encoded protein: CASSRGVNTEAFF.

V usage is TRBV6-5 and J usage is TRBJ1-2; tentative D call: TRBD1 (5 bases). V was shortened by 6 bases and J by 8 bases, with 16 bases between the two germline ends. Germline V CDR1 and CDR2: MNHEY, SVGAGI. The CDR3 runs 13 residues. The CDR3 region has the DNA TGTGCCAGCAGCACGCCGGGGACTGGGGGCTACACCTTC. It encodes CASSTPGTGGYTF.

The chain uses TRBV11-3 and TRBJ2-5, with 7 positions matching TRBD1. The J call could be wrong; TRBJ2-7 is a better fit for the DNA end. CDR1 SGHNT and CDR2 YENEEA come from the germline V gene. CDR3 size: 15 residues. The DNA for the CDR3 is TGTGCCAGCAGCCCCGGGACAGCCTTTCCCTACGAGCAGTACTTC. Translation gives CASSPGTAFPYEQYF.

V usage is TRBV7-3 and J usage is TRBJ2-7, with a possible D match to TRBD2 (6 bases). Germline V gene lookup returns CDR1 SGHTA and CDR2 FQGTGA. The CDR3 length is 16 residues. The V end was cut by 5 bases, the J end by 2 bases, with 19 bases between. CDR3: CASSTDGTPEAYEQYF. In DNA form, the CDR3 reads TGTGCCAGCAGCACTGACGGGACTCCCGAAGCCTACGAGCAGTACTTC.

The gene calls are TRBV5-1 and TRBJ1-4; D might be TRBD1 (5 bases). V lost 4 bases and J lost 6, with 19 bases in between. CDR3 size: 16 residues. In germline, CDR1 is SGHRS, CDR2 YFSETQ. CDR3 nucleotides: TGCGCCAGCAGCCCGGAGCCCGGGACTGCCTATGAAAAACTGTTTTTT. Translating gives CASSPEPGTAYEKLFF.

This clone showed up just a few times. The chain recombines TRBV19 with TRBJ1-4; the D is unclear. CDR1 and CDR2 from the germline V gene are LNHDA and SQIVND (reference sequence). The V and J ends lost 9 bases and 4 bases respectively, with 15 bases between them. The CDR3 loop spans 14 amino acids. The CDR3 sequence is CASALARINEKLFF. The CDR3, as DNA: TGTGCCAGCGCATTGGCCAGGATTAATGAAAAACTGTTTTTT.

Notes on this clone: The same CDR3 also results from other DNA sequences found in this sample. V gene TRBV28 combines with J gene TRBJ1-2; D gene unclear. Germline loops: CDR1 MDHEN, CDR2 SYDVKM. This CDR3 comprises 12 residues. Trimming stripped 3 bases from V and 4 bases from J, with 6 bases between. CDR3 coding DNA: TGTGCCAGCAGTTTGAGAGGCTATGGCTACACCTTC. The encoded protein is CASSLRGYGYTF.

The V gene is TRBV28, the J gene TRBJ1-1; maybe TRBD1 (5 bases). The CDR3 sequence is 15 residues long. Trimming cost V 7 bases and J 5 bases, with 20 bases left between them. Germline V gene lookup returns CDR1 MDHEN and CDR2 SYDVKM. CDR3 bases: TGTGCCAGCATTTCTTTTGGCAGAAGGGGTACTGAAGCTTTCTTT. This gives the protein CASISFGRRGTEAFF.

V usage is TRBV28 and J usage is TRBJ2-5; no reliable D call. This CDR3 contains 13 residues. Germline V gives CDR1 MDHEN, CDR2 SYDVKM. Trimming removed 1 base at V and 2 bases at J, with 5 bases between. CDR3: CASSLSYQETQYF. For the CDR3, the DNA is TGTGCCAGCAGTTTATCCTATCAAGAGACCCAGTACTTC.

Comments on this clone: The sample holds other DNA sequences that translate to the same CDR3. The V gene is TRBV5-1, the J gene TRBJ2-7; 10 bases align to TRBD1. Germline assignment: CDR1 SGHRS and CDR2 YFSETQ. The CDR3 sequence is 14 residues long. The V gene end was trimmed by 7 bases and the J gene end by 4 bases; junction bases not matched to a gene: 8. The CDR3 loop reads CASSPTGGTYEQYF. The CDR3 DNA is TGCGCCAGCTCGCCGACAGGGGGCACGTACGAGCAGTACTTC.

This clone has a handful of counts. The V gene is TRBV27, the J gene TRBJ1-3; D not certain. The CDR3 runs 13 residues. V lost 5 bases, J lost 4 bases, and 9 bases lay in between. Germline CDR1 reads MNHEY; CDR2 reads SMNVEV (reference sequence). The CDR3 loop reads CASSASGGNTIYF. The CDR3, as DNA: TGTGCCAGCAGTGCGTCCGGGGGAAACACCATATATTTT.

The table lists this clone with a few counts. The sample contains more than one DNA sequence encoding this CDR3. The rearrangement joins TRBV29-1 to TRBJ2-6; D unresolved. V lost 4 bases and J lost 0, with 4 bases in between. The germline gives CDR1 SQVTM, CDR2 ANQGSEA. CDR3 length equals 13 residues. The CDR3 reads CSVVSSGANVLTF. In DNA, the CDR3 is TGCAGCGTTGTATCCTCTGGGGCCAACGTCCTGACTTTC.

The V and J genes are TRBV5-1 and TRBJ1-2; tentative D call: TRBD1 (5 bases). The V and J ends lost 0 bases and 4 bases respectively, with 7 bases between them. Germline lookup yields CDR1 SGHRS and CDR2 YFSETQ. This CDR3 has 13 residues. CDR3 sequence: CASSLGQFYGYTF. In DNA form, the CDR3 reads TGCGCCAGCAGCTTGGGACAGTTCTATGGCTACACCTTC. Filled out from reference TRBV5-1 and TRBJ1-2, the complete variable domain reads KAGVTQTPRYLIKTRGQQVTLSCSPISGHRSVSWYQQTPGQGLQFLFEYFSETQRNKGNFPGRFSGRQFSNSRSEMNVSTLELGDSALYLCASSLGQFYGYTFGSGTRLTVV.